This TCR beta chain stems from a study of type 1 regulatory T cells. On the study more broadly: An in vitro protocol generated T-allo10, a Tr1-enriched, alloantigen-specific CD4 T cell product. Broader study findings: Type 1 regulatory T cells had a more restricted TCR repertoire than non-type 1 regulatory T cells.

In regard to this clonotype: What it binds is not known.

Per the germline V gene, CDR1 is KGHSH and CDR2 is LQKENI. Deletions cut 0 bases from V and 2 bases from J, with 14 bases between. The CDR3 loop spans 17 amino acids. TCRdb independently ran MiXCR on the reads; one entry per CDR3 protein. Seen here are some 60,000 distinct CDR3 sequences, approximately 67% observed once, and the top ten hold approximately 1.8%. The receptor comes from a human donor in good health. The chain employs TRBV18 and TRBJ2-1, with a weak D call TRBD1 (6 bases). The sequenced sample was cultured non-Tr1 T cells, either the whole culture or a sorted T cell fraction (not recorded which). CDR3 sequence: CASSPPHGQKAYNEQFF. The CDR3 DNA reads as TGTGCCAGCTCACCACCTCATGGACAGAAAGCCTACAATGAGCAGTTCTTC.